Presented here are 13 T cell receptor beta chains from one specimen sequenced in a study of identical twins. TCRdb reprocessed the 5' RACE reads with MiXCR, giving one entry per CDR3 protein. The sample yields 1.5 million to 2 million distinct CDR3 sequences, about 32% seen once. The source material was cord blood. Receptor source: a newborn girl in good health.

This clonotype turned up a few times. The J gene is TRBJ2-7, the V gene TRBV12-3 or TRBV12-4; 8 bases align to TRBD1. V gave up 3 bases and J gave up 8 bases; unmatched junction bases: 9. This CDR3 region has 14 residues. The CDR3 region is CASSFADRAWQQYF. DNA of the CDR3: TGTGCCAGCAGTTTCGCGGACAGGGCCTGGCAGCAGTACTTC.

As regards this clonotype: A clone one base away is much larger, so this may be a read error. V is TRBV6-5 and J is TRBJ1-6, with 12 nucleotides matching TRBD1. The V segment lost 3 bases and the J segment 3 bases; nucleotides outside the gene matches: 6. Germline values: CDR1 MNHEY, CDR2 SVGAGI. This CDR3 spans 18 amino acids. The DNA for the CDR3 is TGTGCCAGCAGTTATGGGACAGGGGGCTTTGGCTATAATTCACCCCTCCACTTT. Amino acids: CASSYGTGGFGYNSPLHF.

This clonotype was picked up a small number of times. This chain uses TRBV6-4 with TRBJ1-5; tentative D call: TRBD1 (5 bases). The CDR3 is 15 amino acids. V was trimmed by 8 bases and J by 4 bases, leaving 18 bases between them. In germline, CDR1 is MRHNA, CDR2 SNTAGT. CDR3: CASGNKRGANQPQHF. CDR3 in DNA: TGTGCCAGCGGCAACAAAAGGGGCGCAAATCAGCCCCAGCATTTT.

The V call is TRBV5-1, the J call TRBJ1-5; TRBD1 might be the D (5 bases). The CDR3 is made up of 16 amino acids. V was cut by 0 bases and J by 4 bases, with 14 bases left in between. Germline CDR1 reads SGHRS; CDR2 reads YFSETQ. Here the CDR3 reads CASSLGVGPTNQPQHF. The CDR3 DNA reads as TGCGCCAGCAGCTTGGGGGTGGGACCGACAAATCAGCCCCAGCATTTT.

The chain links TRBV27 to TRBJ2-4; 8 bases map to TRBD2. The DNA end is more similar to TRBJ2-5, so the J call may be wrong. This CDR3 has 15 residues. From germline, CDR1 is MNHEY and CDR2 SMNVEV (reference sequence). This CDR3 is CASSTGTSYRETQYF. DNA of the CDR3: TGTGCCAGCAGTACCGGGACTAGTTACAGAGAGACCCAGTACTTC.

The chain carries TRBV4-2 and TRBJ2-3, with 10 bases aligning to TRBD2. The CDR3 contains 19 residues. Trimming removed 0 bases from V and 2 bases from J; junction bases left unmatched: 11. The germline gives CDR1 LGHNA, CDR2 YNFKEQ. The CDR3 loop is CASSQDTSASGGVTDTQYF. The CDR3 DNA reads as TGTGCCAGCAGCCAAGATACATCGGCTAGCGGGGGTGTCACAGATACGCAGTATTTT.

This clonotype was counted ten times or more. CDR3: CSATGIGPDTQYF. Here the CDR3 DNA reads TGCAGCGCGACAGGGATCGGCCCAGATACGCAGTATTTT. The rearrangement links TRBV29-1 to TRBJ2-3, with 7 positions matching TRBD1. CDR3 length: 13 amino acids. J was trimmed by 4 bases and V by 7 bases; bases with no gene match: 8. In germline, CDR1 is SQVTM, CDR2 ANQGSEA.

The chain carries TRBV12-3 or TRBV12-4 and TRBJ2-3; D may correspond to TRBD1 or TRBD2 (5 bases each). The CDR3 is made up of 15 amino acids. V was cut by 2 bases and J by 2 bases, with 11 bases left in between. The CDR3 coding sequence is TGTGCCAGCAGTTTATCGGGACCCCCCACAGATACGCAGTATTTT. Protein product: CASSLSGPPTDTQYF.

The chain uses TRBV20-1 and TRBJ2-3; 9 bases are shared with TRBD2. This CDR3 has 15 residues. V lost 8 bases, J lost 3 bases, and 12 bases stayed unmatched. Germline assignment: CDR1 DFQATT and CDR2 SNEGSKA (reference sequence). The CDR3 sequence is CSQQTSGSGTDTQYF. The DNA for the CDR3 is TGCAGTCAACAAACTAGCGGGTCTGGGACAGATACGCAGTATTTT.

This clonotype was counted between two and nine times. The chain carries TRBV19 and TRBJ2-7; D is unclear. The J call may not be correct, given that the DNA end is closer to TRBJ2-4. Germline assignment: CDR1 LNHDA and CDR2 SQIVND (reference sequence). The CDR3 contains 12 residues. The CDR3 loop reads CASSQSSDIQYF. CDR3 nucleotide sequence: TGTGCCAGTAGTCAGTCCTCGGACATTCAGTACTTC.

This rearrangement joins TRBV4-2 to TRBJ2-5; D call uncertain. The CDR3 covers 12 residues. V was clipped by 0 bases and J by 5 bases, with 4 bases between them. Per the germline V gene, CDR1 is LGHNA and CDR2 is YNFKEQ. This CDR3 is CASSQEHETQYF. Here the CDR3 DNA reads TGTGCCAGCAGCCAAGAACACGAGACCCAGTACTTC.

The chain is built from TRBV19 and TRBJ2-1, with 9 bases matching TRBD1. Germline CDR1 is LNHDA and CDR2 is SQIVND (reference sequence). The CDR3 length is 14 residues. The junction had 1 base not matched to a gene; V was cut back by 3 bases and J by 4 bases. CDR3 DNA: TGTGCCAGTAGTATTGGGACAGGGTACAATGAGCAGTTCTTC. It yields the protein CASSIGTGYNEQFF.

This clonotype was observed a few times. The rearrangement links TRBV4-1 to TRBJ1-4; a weak D match, TRBD1 (6 bases). The germline V gene has CDR1 MGHRA and CDR2 YSYEKL. The CDR3 consists of 20 residues. Trimming stripped 4 bases from V and 4 bases from J, with 28 bases between. In nucleotides, the CDR3 is TGCGCCAGCAGCCCTACAACGACAGGACGGATCCAAGGCTTTAATGAAAAACTGTTTTTT. It yields the protein CASSPTTTGRIQGFNEKLFF.